This T cell receptor beta chain was recovered during a study of shared clonotypes between healthy human individuals. Here immunoSEQ multiplex PCR was the method, and the copy in TCRdb shows in-frame clones only, minus some. This table has some 2,400,000 clones, 90% to 96% appearing once. A CD45RA+ naive subset and a CD45RA-negative memory subset were split from CD4+ cells. The CDR3 is made up of 17 amino acids. Trimming removed 2 bases from V and 6 bases from J, with 19 bases in between. Germline V CDR1 and CDR2: SGHAT, FQNNGV. The sequence came from a young man in good health. Sequencing was carried out using naive CD4+ T cells sorted from blood. Subset specified: CD45RA+ positively selected. This sequence joins TRBV11-2 and TRBJ1-4, with a possible D match to TRBD1 (6 bases). This CDR3 reads CASSLYRGGIDDEKLFF. The CDR3 DNA follows: TGTGCCAGCAGCTTATATAGAGGGGGAATCGACGATGAAAAACTGTTTTTT.